These 5 T cell receptor beta chains came from one sample sequenced in a study of beta chain features in type 1 diabetes. General observations from the study: People with Type 1 diabetes carried modestly yet significantly shorter TCRB CDR3s in all four CD4+ subsets.

Antigens for these TCRs are unknown. What was sequenced were expressed TCRB transcripts, since all of the isolated RNA had been reverse transcribed. The data were produced by immunoSEQ multiplex PCR, yet TCRdb's version contains in-frame clones alone and is incomplete. This sample has about 340,000 clones, with 13% found just once. The sample comprised naive CD4+ T cells from blood. Source of these receptors: a woman younger than 35 with type 1 diabetes.

This clone was counted between two and nine times. The sample contains more than one DNA sequence encoding this CDR3. The J gene is TRBJ2-1, the V gene TRBV9, with TRBD2 matching over 12 bases. V lost 2 bases, J lost 9 bases, and 6 bases stayed unmatched. CDR1 SGDLS and CDR2 YYNGEE come from the germline V gene. CDR3 length: 15 amino acids. The CDR3 bases are TGTGCCAGCAGCGTGGGGACTAGCGGGTCTCCTGAGCAGTTCTTC. Its protein is CASSVGTSGSPEQFF.

This clone was recorded a few times. This sequence joins TRBV4-3 and TRBJ2-1, with TRBD2 identical over 9 bases. The CDR3 sequence is 18 residues long. The trim removed 0 bases at V and 7 bases at J, leaving 13 bases unmatched. CDR1 is LGHNA and CDR2 is YSLEER in the germline V gene. CDR3 residues: CASSQELGGGRAGNEQFF. DNA of the CDR3: TGCGCCAGCAGCCAAGAACTCGGCGGCGGGAGGGCGGGGAATGAGCAGTTCTTC.

This clone was detected only once. The CDR3, as DNA: TGTGCCAGCTCACGACCCCAGGGGAAGGGCTATGGCTACACCTTC. It is translated as CASSRPQGKGYGYTF. The rearrangement uses TRBV18 and TRBJ1-2; possibly TRBD1 for D (6 bases). V lost 4 bases and J lost 4, with 16 bases in between. This CDR3 is built from 15 residues. From germline, CDR1 is KGHSH and CDR2 LQKENI.

A few counts support this clone. The rearrangement uses TRBV15 and TRBJ2-6; D remains ambiguous. Trimming took off 0 bases at V and 1 base at J, with 7 bases between the two ends. This CDR3 is 16 amino acids long. CDR1 is LNHNV, CDR2 YYDKDF, per germline (reference sequence). The CDR3 region has the DNA TGTGCCACCAGCAGAGATGACATATCTGGGGCCAACGTCCTGACTTTC. It translates to CATSRDDISGANVLTF.

The chain links TRBV18 to TRBJ1-5; a possible D gene is TRBD1 (5 bases). The length of the CDR3 is 14 residues. CDR1 and CDR2 from the germline V gene are KGHSH and LQKENI. Trimming cost V 3 bases and J 8 bases, with 14 bases left between them. CDR3 DNA sequence: TGTGCCAGCTCACCTCTCGGATCGGGGGAGCCCCAGCATTTT. Translated: CASSPLGSGEPQHF.